What follows describes a single T cell receptor (beta chain). Its target is unknown. These data come from a study of cytomegalovirus exposure and HLA in healthy donors. The ends were cut back, 6 bases at V and 7 bases at J, with 18 bases in the middle. CDR1 and CDR2 from the germline V gene are MNHEY and SVGAGI. The CDR3 consists of 14 residues. Regarding the study as a whole: In most subjects, TCR beta sequences reportedly gave accurate predictions of HLA-A and HLA-B alleles.

The PCR made use of 60 Vbeta and 13 Jbeta primers. This table comes from immunoSEQ multiplex PCR, and its TCRdb copy is limited to in-frame clones, with some not included. The table lists fewer than 200,000 clones, roughly 80% of them singletons. The chain employs TRBV6-5 and TRBJ2-5; D is possibly TRBD2 (6 bases). This clonotype was sampled from a boy aged 5-17 years in good health and CMV-seronegative. Sequencing was done on a sample of PBMCs. Here the CDR3 DNA reads TGTGCCAGCAGCCCCGGGGCGGAGGGGAGGACCCAGTACTTC. It is translated as CASSPGAEGRTQYF.